The text below deals with one TCR beta chain. No antigen is known for it. The study ran its PCR with 60 Vbeta and 13 Jbeta primers. Profiling relied on immunoSEQ multiplex PCR, and the TCRdb table lists in-frame clones only, not all of them. Here the sample spans roughly 160,000 clones, 65% to 90% being singletons. Germline CDR1 reads MNHNS; CDR2 reads SASEGT. Trimming stripped 3 bases from V and 3 bases from J, with 3 bases between. The CDR3 contains 11 residues. The record originates from a study of cytomegalovirus exposure and HLA in healthy donors. Findings and caveats of the study: TCR beta V- and J-gene trimming was later associated with a missense DCLRE1C variant.

Sampled while nominally healthy, donors likely had unrecorded immune exposures. V is TRBV6-1 and J is TRBJ2-7, with D unresolved. What was sequenced was PBMCs. This TCR was sampled from a male donor in good health and CMV-seronegative. Here the CDR3 DNA reads TGTGCCAGCAGTGACCGCTACGAGCAGTACTTC. This encodes CASSDRYEQYF.